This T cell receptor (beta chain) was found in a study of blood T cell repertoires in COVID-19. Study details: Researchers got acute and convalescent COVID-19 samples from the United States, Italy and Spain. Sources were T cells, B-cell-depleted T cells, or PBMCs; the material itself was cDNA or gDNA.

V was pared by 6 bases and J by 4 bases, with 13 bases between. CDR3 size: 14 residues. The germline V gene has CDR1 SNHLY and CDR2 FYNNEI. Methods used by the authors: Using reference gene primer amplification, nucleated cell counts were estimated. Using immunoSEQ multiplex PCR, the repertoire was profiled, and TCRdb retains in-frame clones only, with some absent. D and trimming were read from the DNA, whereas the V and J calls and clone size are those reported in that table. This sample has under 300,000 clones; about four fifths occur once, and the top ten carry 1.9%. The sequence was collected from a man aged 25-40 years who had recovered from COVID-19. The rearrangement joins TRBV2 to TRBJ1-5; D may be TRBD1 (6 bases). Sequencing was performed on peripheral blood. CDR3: CASRWTDGNQPQHF. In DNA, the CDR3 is TGTGCCAGCAGATGGACAGATGGAAATCAGCCCCAGCATTTT.